This T cell receptor (beta chain) emerged from a study of cytomegalovirus exposure and HLA in healthy donors (dated by TCRdb to the late 2010s). As for the study more broadly: An earlier analysis of 587 of the donors reported 276 Gb of sequence data and 95 million to 130 million unique TCR beta sequences obtained from around 180 million T cells. An early release covering roughly 600 HLA-typed donors comprised approximately 300 gigabases of sequencing data and around 86 million unique TCR sequences. Among the roughly 380 genotyped donors, around 81% belonged to the genetic ancestry cluster associated with self-reported Caucasian donors. The study aimed to test whether cataloging public T cell receptors could reveal signatures of past pathogen exposure. The study used immunosequencing to profile the T cell repertoires of 666 subjects and linked those repertoires to cytomegalovirus serostatus. Besides the first cohort of approximately 670 subjects, a separate validation cohort made up of over 95 different subjects was used. To predict cytomegalovirus infection status, the study combined high-throughput TCR immunosequencing, statistical association of individual TCRs with disease status, and machine learning. In a later analysis, previously published TCR beta repertoires from some 640 donors were re-analyzed and high-resolution HLA genotyping was added so that TCR occurrence patterns could be studied. The later analysis used no new phenotypic data to find candidate immune exposures, relying instead on TCR beta sequences and their occurrence across donors. To decide whether each TCR beta V gene segment behaved as functional or pseudogenic, an earlier analysis of 587 of the donors relied on high-throughput TCR beta sequencing. Alongside the repertoire data, information on donor age, sex, ethnicity and CMV serostatus was compiled. Genome-wide SNP genotypes for about three fifths of the roughly 670 donors were used in a later genetic analysis, which treated that subset as a discovery cohort. All discovery cohort repertoires had been generated using a single sequencing platform. HLA typing included class I and class II loci at four-digit resolution. The number of donors typed differed by locus, with 629-630 for A, B, C, DRB1 and DQB1, over 500 for DQA1, about 610 for DPA1, and roughly 450 for DPB1. A handful of DR-DQ haplotypes were handled as single units for association and clustering because linkage in the cohort was strong. On average, approximately 250,000 unique TCR beta nucleotide sequences were sequenced per donor among a few hundred genotyped donors of the cohort, with 15% to 20% of those sequences being non-productive.

Library creation used the immunoSEQ multiplex PCR assay. The multiplex PCR relied on a mix of 60 forward primers for TCR Vbeta segments and 13 reverse primers for TCR Jbeta segments. The CDR3 region of rearranged TCR beta genes was amplified from genomic DNA with a multiplex PCR assay. On the Illumina HiSeq System, the amplified TCR beta libraries were sequenced as 87-base-pair reads. Concerning the study's data processing: A later analysis tallied roughly 80 million unique TCR beta chains across the 650 to 750 repertoires, and approximately 12 million of those chains were shared by two or more donors. A nearest-neighbor algorithm error-corrected the raw reads and collapsed the reads into unique sequences, merging closely related sequences to remove PCR and sequencing errors. CDR3 sequences were aligned to IMGT reference sequences to assign V, D and J gene segments. For a sequence to be retained, at least a six-nucleotide match to both a V gene segment and a J gene segment was required. A rearrangement counted as productive if the CDR3 had no stop codons and remained in frame with V and J, and every other rearrangement counted as non-productive. Following IMGT convention, CDR3 was defined as the stretch from the second conserved V-encoded cysteine up to the conserved J-encoded phenylalanine. The earlier analysis of about 570 of the donors excluded any sequence lacking an unambiguous match to a single V gene segment. In an earlier analysis of a few hundred of the donors, V segments were called functional above 56.7% productive rearrangements and were called segregating when the between-donor standard deviation exceeded 5%. To diagnose cytomegalovirus status from the catalog of TCR beta chain sequences, a statistical classification framework was built. In a later analysis, V and J genes were assigned by comparing TCR nucleotide sequences against IMGT/GENE-DB human TR gene sequences. The TCRdist pipeline was used in a later analysis to assign CDR3 sequences and most-parsimonious VDJ recombination scenarios. In a later analysis, each TCR beta chain was defined by its CDR3 amino acid sequence together with its V-gene family, and reads lacking a unique V-gene family were excluded. In a later analysis, 450 to 600 highly shared, low-generation-probability nucleotide sequences were removed to address suspected cross-contamination and a sequencing artifact. For each public chain, a later analysis derived a clonal expansion index from normalized ranks of inferred template counts within each repertoire. A later analysis computed generation probabilities with a VDJ recombination model fitted to out-of-frame rearrangements, and checked the results against IGoR. Hypergeometric tests were used in a later analysis to score TCR-TCR, TCR-HLA and TCR-CMV co-occurrence, with a repertoire-size bias correction applied to the TCR pairs. In a later analysis, false discovery rates were estimated by permuting HLA or CMV assignments 20 times. In a later analysis, co-occurring TCRs were grouped using DBSCAN, and TCRdist sequence similarity was added for clustering within HLA-allele-positive subsets. For co-occurrence clustering, repertoires with fewer than 30,000 or more than 120,000 public chains were excluded, along with a handful of repertoires with anomalous nucleotide sharing. TCRdb re-hosts the immuneACCESS table, in-frame sequences only. Its copies lack some clones; in the studies checked, an unresolved V gene accounts for under half of them, and the cause for the rest is not known. V, J and clone size were drawn from that table, and D and trimming were deduced from the DNA. The sample records about 260,000 clones, just over 70% of which are singletons. Together, the top ten hold 2% to 2.5% of the sample.

The CDR3 spans 14 residues, from the cysteine through the phenylalanine. Just CDR3 DNA is preserved here, 42 bases in frame from base 1. From a lookup of the germline V gene (reference sequence), CDR1 and CDR2 are LNHDA and SQIVND. V trim: 5 bases; J trim: 4 bases; unmatched bases: 4. Remarks on this clone: Which antigen it targets is not known. Qualities for individual bases were not recorded, and no much larger clone is one base off.

The cohort comprised around 690 healthy bone marrow donors. At the time of sampling, all cohort members were nominally healthy, though unrecorded immune exposures were likely present. The donor tested CMV seronegative, placing the donor among the roughly 400 seronegative members of the cohort. A peripheral blood sample was collected from each donor, and TCR beta sequencing was performed on peripheral blood mononuclear cells. The Qiagen DNeasy Blood Extraction Kit was used to extract genomic DNA from the blood cell samples. Broader findings and caveats from the paper: In a later genetic analysis, fewer N-insertions in productive TCRs were reported among donors in an Asian-associated ancestry cluster than the roughly 670-donor mean. Presence/absence analyses assumed roughly uniform sequencing depth across donors, an assumption that may not hold. The authors suggested that the approach could potentially be extended to other disease states and immunological phenotypes. In a later analysis, TCR association rates were found to vary across HLA loci, with the most associated TCRs seen for DRB1 alleles and the fewest for HLA-C alleles. In both the original and validation cohorts, the classifier was reported to diagnose cytomegalovirus status with high specificity and sensitivity. In an earlier analysis of 587 of the donors, most TCR beta V segments were observed in productive rearrangements about 90% or about 30% of the time, broadly matching IMGT annotations. A total of roughly 160 TCR beta chains were listed by the study as associated with cytomegalovirus. Across donors, most TCR sequences were observed very rarely, whereas some public TCRs were present in many individuals. Immune exposure information for the cohort was limited to CMV serostatus. V-gene and J-gene trimming of TCR beta chains was associated with a missense DCLRE1C variant in a later genetic analysis, and the association was replicated in an independent cohort. Roughly 17 rarely observed V segments, including chromosome 9 orphons, were excluded from the earlier analysis of several hundred of the donors because counts were too low. Linkage disequilibrium might explain the correlated functional status among segregating V segments, but an unknown experimental factor could not be ruled out. In a later analysis, several top co-occurrence clusters were reported to appear linked to parvovirus B19, influenza, CMV and Epstein-Barr virus. In vitro tests confirmed that a few of the cytomegalovirus-associated TCR beta chains recognize cytomegalovirus antigens. A group of highly shared sequence variants was considered likely to be a technical artifact of the sequencing pipeline. Because some donors lacked HLA typing at each locus, the association tests relied only on the typed subset. A later analysis found that most CMV-associated TCR beta chains appeared HLA-restricted, with HLA associations seemingly driven largely by CMV exposure. In a later analysis, HLA-associated TCR beta chains showed more clonal expansion and lower generation probabilities than non-associated chains that were equally common. This cohort had only TCR beta chains sequenced, and the lack of alpha or paired-chain data limited which features could be detected. A further reported finding was that TCR beta sequences accurately predicted the HLA-A and HLA-B alleles for most subjects in the first cohort. When HLA alleles, especially DR and DQ, strongly co-occurred, attributing TCR associations to individual alleles was difficult. Some IMGT-functional V segments, including TRBV6-2 and TRBV6-3, could not be told apart with the 87-base-pair reads, so those segments were excluded. A later analysis associated about 17,000 TCR beta sequences with specific HLA alleles at a false discovery rate of 0.05.

The receptor chain draws on TRBV19 and TRBJ1-3, with 8 central nucleotides matching TRBD1. Sequenced: PBMCs. The sequence was collected from a female donor in good health and CMV-seronegative. CDR3 protein: CASSFRTGGNTIYF. The nucleotide sequence is TGTGCCAGTAGTTTTCGGACAGGGGGAAACACCATATATTTT. With the portions outside the CDR3 filled from the reference TRBV19 and TRBJ1-3 genes, the complete variable region becomes DGGITQSPKYLFRKEGQNVTLSCEQNLNHDAMYWYRQDPGQGLRLIYYSQIVNDFQKGDIAEGYSVSREKKESFPLTVTSAQKNPTAFYLCASSFRTGGNTIYFGEGSWLTVV.